Shown below are 26 T cell receptor beta chains from a single sample sequenced in a study of blood T cell repertoires in COVID-19. The protocol was immunoSEQ multiplex PCR, while the TCRdb copy is restricted to in-frame clones and leaves out a portion. The sample lists 45,000 to 55,000 clones, just over 85% seen once, with around 27% in the top ten. Sequencing was done on a sample of peripheral blood. The receptor source for this set is a human donor in a cohort sampled during active COVID-19.

This clone was detected only once. This chain connects TRBV29-1 to TRBJ2-7; TRBD1 agrees at 8 bases. The CDR3 is made up of 13 amino acids. Germline loops: CDR1 SQVTM, CDR2 ANQGSEA. V was clipped by 1 base and J by 3 bases; unmatched bases: 2. The CDR3 sequence: CSVEGDRNYEQYF. The CDR3 DNA reads TGCAGCGTTGAAGGGGACAGGAACTACGAGCAGTACTTC.

The J gene is TRBJ2-1, the V gene TRBV3-1 (or the pseudogene TRBV3-2), with D tentatively TRBD2 (7 bases). Looked up from germline, CDR1 is LGHDT and CDR2 is YNNKEL (reference sequence). The CDR3 consists of 15 residues. Trimming took off 2 bases at V and 7 bases at J, with 15 bases between the two ends. CDR3: CASSQRLGGLNEQFF. The CDR3 DNA follows: TGTGCCAGCAGCCAACGGTTGGGGGGGCTAAATGAGCAGTTCTTC.

The chain has TRBV28 and TRBJ2-1, with D hard to call. CDR1 is MDHEN and CDR2 is SYDVKM in the germline V gene. This CDR3 has 13 residues. V was pared by 3 bases and J by 6 bases, with 9 bases between. This CDR3 reads CASSLSGFNEQFF. The CDR3 nucleotides read TGTGCCAGCAGTTTGTCAGGCTTCAATGAGCAGTTCTTC.

The chain combines TRBV7-6 with TRBJ1-2; D not resolved. V lost 1 base and J lost 5, with 8 bases in between. The CDR3 runs 13 residues. From germline, CDR1 is SGHVS and CDR2 FNYEAQ. The CDR3 region is CASSLERGYGYTF. DNA of the CDR3: TGTGCCAGCAGCTTAGAGAGAGGGTATGGCTACACCTTC.

The chain joins TRBV5-1 to TRBJ2-1; 10 bases are a match to TRBD2. With 4 bases clipped from V and 3 bases from J, the junction kept 4 bases outside the gene matches. CDR1 and CDR2 from the germline V gene are SGHRS and YFSETQ. The CDR3 is 15 residues long. CDR3 amino acids: CASSPTSGLYNEQFF. The CDR3, as DNA: TGCGCCAGCAGCCCGACTAGCGGGCTCTACAATGAGCAGTTCTTC.

In this sample, this clone turned up once. One junction end does not reproduce the germline sequence, and a read error may be involved. For the CDR3, the DNA is TGTGCCAGCAGTCGCCCCGACTTCAAGGGGGTGCTCTTC. Translated: CASSRPDFKGVLF. The chain has TRBV6-5 and TRBJ2-1, with a weak D call TRBD1 (6 bases). CDR1 MNHEY and CDR2 SVGAGI come from the germline V gene. There are 13 residues in the CDR3.

This clone was detected once. This chain joins TRBV4-1 and TRBJ2-5; 11 bases line up with TRBD2. Germline-derived CDR1 and CDR2 are MGHRA and YSYEKL. The CDR3 consists of 16 residues. The V gene end was trimmed by 0 bases and the J gene end by 1 base; junction bases not matched to a gene: 1. The CDR3 here is CASSQDLAGGQETQYF. The CDR3 nucleotides read TGCGCCAGCAGCCAAGATCTAGCGGGGGGCCAAGAGACCCAGTACTTC.

The J gene is TRBJ1-3, the V gene TRBV6-5; D gene unclear. The CDR3 length is 15 residues. Trimming shortened V by 6 bases and J by 0 bases, and 12 bases separated the two germline ends. Germline values: CDR1 MNHEY, CDR2 SVGAGI. CDR3 residues: CASSSTSYSGNTIYF. The CDR3 bases are TGTGCCAGCAGCTCCACTTCCTACTCTGGAAACACCATATATTTT.

The chain couples TRBV10-3 to TRBJ1-2, with D possibly TRBD1 on 5 matching bases. Germline CDR1 reads ENHRY; CDR2 reads SYGVKD. This CDR3 has 13 residues. Deletions cut 7 bases from V and 5 bases from J, with 14 bases between. The CDR3 loop reads CAITSSDSYGYTF. CDR3 bases: TGTGCCATCACTTCATCAGACAGTTATGGCTACACCTTC.

J is TRBJ1-1 and V is TRBV15; D is ambiguous. Trimming left V 1 base short and J 2 bases short, with 5 bases between. Germline values: CDR1 LNHNV, CDR2 YYDKDF (reference sequence). CDR3 size: 13 residues. Here the CDR3 DNA reads TGTGCCACCAGCAGAGGCGTAAACACTGAAGCTTTCTTT. Protein product: CATSRGVNTEAFF.

The chain combines TRBV28 with TRBJ2-3, with 7 bases aligning to TRBD2. This CDR3 is built from 16 residues. The trim removed 2 bases at V and 3 bases at J, leaving 8 bases unmatched. Germline CDR1 and CDR2: MDHEN and SYDVKM. This chain's CDR3 is CASSLPGWGGTDTQYF. CDR3 DNA: TGTGCCAGCAGTTTACCAGGTTGGGGGGGGACAGATACGCAGTATTTT.

The sample holds a few counts of this clone. CDR3 protein: CATSQGLNQPQHF. The CDR3 DNA reads as TGTGCCACCAGTCAGGGGCTCAATCAGCCCCAGCATTTT. This chain connects TRBV24-1 to TRBJ1-5; D is perhaps TRBD1 (6 bases). This CDR3 comprises 13 residues. V gave up 6 bases and J gave up 3 bases, with 8 bases separating them. Germline V CDR1 and CDR2: KGHDR, SFDVKD.

In regard to this clone: At one end the junction does not follow the germline gene, possibly because of a read error. The V and J genes are TRBV6-5 and TRBJ2-1, with D possibly TRBD2 on 5 matching bases. Germline assignment: CDR1 MNHEY and CDR2 SVGAGI. This CDR3 is built from 15 residues. This CDR3 reads CASSYSWASHNDQFF. Written as DNA, the CDR3 is TGTGCCAGCAGTTATTCATGGGCTAGCCACAATGATCAGTTCTTC.

The J gene is TRBJ2-1, the V gene TRBV3-1 (or the pseudogene TRBV3-2), with TRBD1 identical over 9 bases. The CDR3 totals 13 residues. V dropped 4 bases and J dropped 8; count of bases not matched to a gene: 3. Germline values: CDR1 LGHDT, CDR2 YNNKEL (reference sequence). CDR3 DNA: TGTGCCAGCAGCCGGGACAGGGTGTATGAGCAGTTCTTC. Translating it yields CASSRDRVYEQFF.

V gene TRBV14 combines with J gene TRBJ1-6; 7 bases are a match to TRBD1. Germline-derived CDR1 and CDR2 are SGHDN and FVKESK. The V gene end was trimmed by 4 bases and the J gene end by 4 bases; junction bases not matched to a gene: 4. This CDR3 region has 15 residues. In DNA form, the CDR3 reads TGTGCCAGCAGCCGGACGGGACAGTATAATTCACCCCTCCACTTT. Translated, it gives CASSRTGQYNSPLHF. Filled out from reference TRBV14 and TRBJ1-6, the complete variable domain reads EAGVTQFPSHSVIEKGQTVTLRCDPISGHDNLYWYRRVMGKEIKFLLHFVKESKQDESGMPNNRFLAERTGGTYSTLKVQPAELEDSGVYFCASSRTGQYNSPLHFGNGTRLTVT.

The chain has TRBV11-2 and TRBJ2-3; no definite D call. Germline CDR1 is SGHAT and CDR2 is FQNNGV. V lost 7 bases, J lost 5 bases, and 16 bases lay in between. This CDR3 has 14 residues. CDR3 DNA: TGTGCCAGCACTTTTTCGGGTTTTGGAGATACGCAGTATTTT. Amino acid sequence: CASTFSGFGDTQYF.

V is TRBV7-6 and J is TRBJ1-1; D possibly corresponds to TRBD1 (6 bases). Between the trimmed V and J ends, which lost 4 bases and 2 bases, there was a span of 14 bases. This CDR3 contains 15 residues. Germline CDR1 SGHVS, CDR2 FNYEAQ. The CDR3 is CASSYRTELNTEAFF. CDR3 DNA sequence: TGTGCCAGCAGCTACAGGACAGAGTTAAACACTGAAGCTTTCTTT.

This chain links TRBV18 with TRBJ1-2; a weak D match, TRBD1 (6 bases). CDR3 length: 19 residues. Germline loops: CDR1 KGHSH, CDR2 LQKENI. V lost 2 bases, J lost 5 bases, and 27 bases lay in between. This CDR3 reads CASSPTSFRDQGSHYGYTF. The DNA of the CDR3 is TGTGCCAGCTCACCAACATCTTTCCGGGACCAGGGGTCCCATTATGGCTACACCTTC. The variable domain in full, with the rest retrieved from reference TRBV18 and TRBJ1-2, is NAGVMQNPRHLVRRRGQEARLRCSPMKGHSHVYWYRQLPEEGLKFMVYLQKENIIDESGMPKERFSAEFPKEGPSILRIQQVVRGDSAAYFCASSPTSFRDQGSHYGYTFGSGTRLTVV.

The chain links TRBV7-2 to TRBJ2-7; TRBD1 might be the D (5 bases). Germline V gene lookup returns CDR1 SGHTA and CDR2 FQGNSA. The CDR3 is made up of 15 amino acids. Trimming pared 6 bases from V and 0 bases from J, leaving 15 bases between. CDR3: CASRLSTESSYEQYF. CDR3 bases: TGTGCCAGCAGATTATCGACAGAGAGCTCCTACGAGCAGTACTTC. Together with reference TRBV7-2 and TRBJ2-7, the CDR3 gives the full variable domain: GAGVSQSPSNKVTEKGKDVELRCDPISGHTALYWYRQSLGQGLEFLIYFQGNSAPDKSGLPSDRFSAERTGGSVSTLTIQRTQQEDSAVYLCASRLSTESSYEQYFGPGTRLTVT.

This chain joins TRBV3-1 (or the pseudogene TRBV3-2) and TRBJ2-7, with 11 bases identical to TRBD2. CDR3 size: 18 residues. V was clipped by 0 bases and J by 5 bases; unmatched bases: 12. Germline CDR1 is LGHDT and CDR2 is YNNKEL (reference sequence). Here the CDR3 DNA reads TGTGCCAGCAGCCAAGATTTGGGACTAGCGGTAGGGAGGGACGAGCAGTACTTC. This sequence encodes CASSQDLGLAVGRDEQYF.

V is TRBV7-3 and J is TRBJ2-2, with TRBD1 matching 7 bases. This CDR3 comprises 14 residues. Trimming took 6 bases from V and 6 from J; bases not matched to a gene: 7. Germline CDR1 SGHTA, CDR2 FQGTGA. The DNA of the CDR3 is TGTGCCAGCAGTAAGGGGGCGTCGGCCGGGGAGCTGTTTTTT. This translates into CASSKGASAGELFF.

The CDR3 coding sequence is TGTGCCAGTAGGGTAGGGGCACATGGGAACACTGAAGCTTTCTTT. It yields the protein CASRVGAHGNTEAFF. The chain couples TRBV2 to TRBJ1-1; possibly TRBD1 for D (5 bases). Trimming pared 9 bases from V and 1 base from J, leaving 18 bases between. There are 15 residues in the CDR3. The germline V gene has CDR1 SNHLY and CDR2 FYNNEI.

This chain's CDR3 is CASSLTGTGYTF. The CDR3 bases are TGTGCCAGCAGTTTAACAGGGACGGGCTACACCTTC. The gene calls are TRBV12-3 or TRBV12-4 and TRBJ1-2; TRBD1 might be the D (6 bases). This CDR3 has 12 residues. Trimming pared 2 bases from V and 8 bases from J, leaving 9 bases between.

This chain connects TRBV20-1 to TRBJ2-3, with TRBD2 as a possible D gene (6 bases). The ends were cut back, 3 bases at V and 2 bases at J, with 15 bases in the middle. The CDR3 contains 15 residues. Germline V CDR1 and CDR2: DFQATT, SNEGSKA (reference sequence). The CDR3 DNA follows: TGCAGTGCTAGTCATGGCGGGATCGTCACAGATACGCAGTATTTT. It specifies CSASHGGIVTDTQYF.

Here the CDR3 DNA reads TGCGCCAGCAGCCAAGATCTCGGGGCGGGAGTTGGCGAGCAGTACTTC. Its translation: CASSQDLGAGVGEQYF. The chain recombines TRBV4-1 with TRBJ2-7, with TRBD2 matching 7 bases. V shed 0 bases and J 6 bases; nucleotides not matched to a gene: 11. Germline V lookup: CDR1 MGHRA, CDR2 YSYEKL. The CDR3 length is 16 residues.

V is TRBV7-3 and J is TRBJ2-6, with D tentatively TRBD2 (6 bases). The CDR3 is 15 residues long. CDR1 SGHTA and CDR2 FQGTGA come from the germline V gene. With 3 bases removed from V and 3 bases from J, the gap between germline ends came to 9 bases. The CDR3: CASSFRGGGANVLTF. CDR3 DNA sequence: TGTGCCAGCAGCTTCCGGGGAGGTGGGGCCAACGTCCTGACTTTC.